The 5 T cell receptor beta chains reported below all come from one sample, sequenced in a study of regulatory T cells in long-lasting Graves disease. Sequencing libraries for TCR beta were prepared with iRepertoire HTBI primers and Arm-PCR of CDR3 regions. One entry per CDR3 protein, called by TCRdb with MiXCR from the multiplex PCR reads. The sample gives about 400,000 distinct CDR3 sequences, 15% to 19% of which show up once; 20% to 25% is in the top ten. Specified time point: newly diagnosed GD, antithyroid drugs for less than 3 months. From PBMCs, RNA was extracted and then used to make the TCR library. The source was peripheral blood mononuclear cells (PBMCs), collected at new diagnosis, from a patient treated with antithyroid drugs. All receptors derive from a female donor with Graves disease.

The rearrangement links TRBV27 to TRBJ2-1, with D tentatively TRBD2 (5 bases). Trimming pared 0 bases from V and 3 bases from J, leaving 15 bases between. The CDR3 consists of 17 residues. The germline gives CDR1 MNHEY, CDR2 SMNVEV (reference sequence). The CDR3 coding sequence is TGTGCCAGCAGTTTATCGAACCCAGCGGCCTACTACAATGAGCAGTTCTTC. Translating gives CASSLSNPAAYYNEQFF.

The rearrangement links TRBV4-1 to TRBJ1-2; no clear D gene. V was pared by 1 base and J by 2 bases, with 14 bases between. CDR1 is MGHRA, CDR2 YSYEKL, per germline. The CDR3 extends over 16 amino acids. The CDR3: CASSQVIEISNYGYTF. CDR3 coding DNA: TGCGCCAGCAGCCAAGTTATCGAGATTTCGAACTATGGCTACACCTTC.

This clonotype was seen many times. This chain links TRBV29-1 with TRBJ2-7, with TRBD1 identical over 9 bases. This CDR3 spans 15 amino acids. V lost 8 bases and J lost 4; bases outside the gene matches: 15. Germline lookup yields CDR1 SQVTM and CDR2 ANQGSEA. DNA of the CDR3: TGCAGCATACGGACAGGGGCCGGACCAGGGTACGAGCAGTACTTC. It encodes CSIRTGAGPGYEQYF.

This clonotype appeared many times. V and J are TRBV7-9 and TRBJ2-2; D unresolved. Trimming cost V 5 bases and J 3 bases, with 10 bases left between them. Per germline, CDR1 SEHNR and CDR2 FQNEAQ (reference sequence). This CDR3 region has 14 residues. The DNA of the CDR3 is TGTGCCAGCAGCCGAGACACTGACACCGGGGAGCTGTTTTTT. The encoded protein is CASSRDTDTGELFF. Filled out from reference TRBV7-9 and TRBJ2-2, the complete variable domain reads DTGVSQNPRHKITKRGQNVTFRCDPISEHNRLYWYRQTLGQGPEFLTYFQNEAQLEKSRLLSDRFSAERPKGSFSTLEIQRTEQGDSAMYLCASSRDTDTGELFFGEGSRLTVL.

This sequence joins TRBV7-9 and TRBJ2-3, with D hard to call. This CDR3 is 15 amino acids long. Trimming cost V 2 bases and J 1 base, with 10 bases left between them. The germline gives CDR1 SEHNR, CDR2 FQNEAQ (reference sequence). CDR3 DNA: TGTGCCAGCAGCTTAAATGGCTGGGGCACAGATACGCAGTATTTT. The encoded protein is CASSLNGWGTDTQYF.